This T cell receptor (beta chain) was sequenced for a study of cytotoxic CD8 clonotypes in ibrutinib-treated CLL. This CDR3 is built from 16 residues. Per the germline V gene, CDR1 is SGHTA and CDR2 is FQGTGA. The V and J ends lost 5 bases and 6 bases, in that order; junction bases with no gene match: 12. Study-wide results and limits: Clonality went higher at ibrutinib response and then dropped back toward baseline at progression. Samples from sustained-remission and progressing patients were taken at different times.

Researchers set a sequencing depth target of 1 in 200,000 to 1 in 1 million T cells. Clones were read by immunoSEQ multiplex PCR, and TCRdb kept only the in-frame ones, dropping some. The data show more than 200,000 clones, 65% to 80% seen once. Concerning this clone: As yet, its antigen is unknown.

The sample consisted of PBMCs, taken after 12 months of ibrutinib treatment. J is TRBJ2-2 and V is TRBV7-3; TRBD1 agrees at 7 bases. The TCR was taken from a human donor with chronic lymphocytic leukemia. This CDR3 is CASSRAEYRGSGELFF. The CDR3 bases are TGTGCCAGCAGCCGGGCGGAATACAGGGGCTCCGGGGAGCTGTTTTTT.